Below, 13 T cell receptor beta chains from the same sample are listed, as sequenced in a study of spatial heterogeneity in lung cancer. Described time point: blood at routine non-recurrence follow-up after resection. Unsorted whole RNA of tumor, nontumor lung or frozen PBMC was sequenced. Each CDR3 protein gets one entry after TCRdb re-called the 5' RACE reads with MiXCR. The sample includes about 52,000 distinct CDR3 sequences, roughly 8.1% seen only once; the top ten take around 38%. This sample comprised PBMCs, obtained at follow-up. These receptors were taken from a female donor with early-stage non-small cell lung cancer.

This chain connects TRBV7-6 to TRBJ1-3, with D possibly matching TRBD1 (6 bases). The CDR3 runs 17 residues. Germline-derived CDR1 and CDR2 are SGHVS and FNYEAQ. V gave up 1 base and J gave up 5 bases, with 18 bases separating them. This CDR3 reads CASSLVPPGALRNTIYF. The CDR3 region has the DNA TGTGCCAGCAGCTTAGTACCCCCGGGGGCTCTAAGAAACACCATATATTTT.

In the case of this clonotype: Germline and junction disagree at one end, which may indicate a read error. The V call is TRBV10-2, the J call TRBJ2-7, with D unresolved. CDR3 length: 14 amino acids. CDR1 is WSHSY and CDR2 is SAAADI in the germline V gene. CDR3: CASSVATDSYEQHF. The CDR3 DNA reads TGCGCCAGCAGTGTAGCCACAGACTCCTACGAGCAGCACTTC.

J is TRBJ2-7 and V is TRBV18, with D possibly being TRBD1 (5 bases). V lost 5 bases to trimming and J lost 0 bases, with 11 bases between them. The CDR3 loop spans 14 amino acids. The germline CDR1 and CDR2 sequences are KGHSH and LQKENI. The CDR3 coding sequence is TGTGCCAGCTCAACCCGACAGTCCTCCTACGAGCAGTACTTC. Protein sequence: CASSTRQSSYEQYF.

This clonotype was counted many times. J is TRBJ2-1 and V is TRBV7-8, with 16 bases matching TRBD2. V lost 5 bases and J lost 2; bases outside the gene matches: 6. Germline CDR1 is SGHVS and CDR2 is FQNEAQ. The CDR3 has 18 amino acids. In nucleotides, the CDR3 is TGTGCCAGCAGCCAAATAGGGACTAGCGGGGGGGCCTACAATGAGCAGTTCTTC. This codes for CASSQIGTSGGAYNEQFF.

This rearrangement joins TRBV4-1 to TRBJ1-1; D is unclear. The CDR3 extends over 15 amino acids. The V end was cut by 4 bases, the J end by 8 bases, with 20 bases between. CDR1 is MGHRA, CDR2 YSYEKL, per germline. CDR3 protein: CASSPKIGGTPEAFF. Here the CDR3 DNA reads TGCGCCAGCAGCCCCAAGATTGGCGGAACCCCGGAAGCTTTCTTT.

For the CDR3, the DNA is TGTGCCAGCAGCCCCCATAGACCCACCGGGGAGCTGTTTTTT. This codes for CASSPHRPTGELFF. The chain combines TRBV7-3 with TRBJ2-2; D is uncertain. Trimming shortened V by 5 bases and J by 4 bases, and 11 bases separated the two germline ends. This CDR3 has 14 amino acids. CDR1 is SGHTA, CDR2 FQGTGA, per germline.

Here the CDR3 reads CASSNGDRMNQPQHF. CDR3 sequence (DNA): TGTGCCAGTAGTAATGGGGACAGAATGAATCAGCCCCAGCATTTT. The chain links TRBV19 to TRBJ1-5, with 7 positions matching TRBD1. The CDR3 is 15 amino acids. Germline values: CDR1 LNHDA, CDR2 SQIVND (reference sequence). V lost 4 bases and J lost 4; bases outside the gene matches: 7.

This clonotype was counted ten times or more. The CDR3 loop reads CASSFEGRSPLHF. CDR3 DNA sequence: TGTGCCAGCAGTTTCGAGGGGAGATCACCCCTCCACTTT. The genes are TRBV12-3 or TRBV12-4 and TRBJ1-6; D may be TRBD1 (5 bases). The CDR3 totals 13 residues. V shed 3 bases and J shed 10 bases, with 10 bases lying between them.

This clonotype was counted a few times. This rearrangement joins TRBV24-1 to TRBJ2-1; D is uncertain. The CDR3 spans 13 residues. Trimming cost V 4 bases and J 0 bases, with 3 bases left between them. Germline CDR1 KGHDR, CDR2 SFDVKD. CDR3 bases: TGTGCCACCAGTGAAGGCTCCTACAATGAGCAGTTCTTC. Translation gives CATSEGSYNEQFF.

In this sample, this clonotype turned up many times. The chain's CDR3 is CASSPRLNEQFF. The CDR3 bases are TGTGCCAGCAGTCCCAGATTGAATGAGCAGTTCTTC. The rearrangement joins TRBV12-3 or TRBV12-4 to TRBJ2-1; D remains unclear. The germline V and J ends were trimmed by 5 bases and 7 bases, with 9 bases remaining between them. The CDR3 has 12 amino acids.

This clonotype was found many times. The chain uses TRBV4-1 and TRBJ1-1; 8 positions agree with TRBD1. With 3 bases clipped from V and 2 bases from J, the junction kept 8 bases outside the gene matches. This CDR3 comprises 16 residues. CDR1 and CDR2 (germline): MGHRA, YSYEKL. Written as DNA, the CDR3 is TGCGCCAGCAGCCATCTGTCCGGACAGGGAAACACTGAAGCTTTCTTT. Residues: CASSHLSGQGNTEAFF.

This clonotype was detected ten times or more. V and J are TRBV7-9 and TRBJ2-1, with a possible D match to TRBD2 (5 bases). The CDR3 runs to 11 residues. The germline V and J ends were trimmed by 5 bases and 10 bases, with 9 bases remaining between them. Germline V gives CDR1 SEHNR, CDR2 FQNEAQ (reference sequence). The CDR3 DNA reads TGTGCCAGCAGCATACGGGGAGAGCAGTTCTTC. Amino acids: CASSIRGEQFF.

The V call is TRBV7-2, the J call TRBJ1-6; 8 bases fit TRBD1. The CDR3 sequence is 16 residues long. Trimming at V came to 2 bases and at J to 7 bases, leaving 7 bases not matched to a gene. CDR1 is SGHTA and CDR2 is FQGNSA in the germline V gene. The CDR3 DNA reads TGTGCCAGCAGCTTACTGGGTGGACAGGGAAATTCACCCCTCCACTTT. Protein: CASSLLGGQGNSPLHF.